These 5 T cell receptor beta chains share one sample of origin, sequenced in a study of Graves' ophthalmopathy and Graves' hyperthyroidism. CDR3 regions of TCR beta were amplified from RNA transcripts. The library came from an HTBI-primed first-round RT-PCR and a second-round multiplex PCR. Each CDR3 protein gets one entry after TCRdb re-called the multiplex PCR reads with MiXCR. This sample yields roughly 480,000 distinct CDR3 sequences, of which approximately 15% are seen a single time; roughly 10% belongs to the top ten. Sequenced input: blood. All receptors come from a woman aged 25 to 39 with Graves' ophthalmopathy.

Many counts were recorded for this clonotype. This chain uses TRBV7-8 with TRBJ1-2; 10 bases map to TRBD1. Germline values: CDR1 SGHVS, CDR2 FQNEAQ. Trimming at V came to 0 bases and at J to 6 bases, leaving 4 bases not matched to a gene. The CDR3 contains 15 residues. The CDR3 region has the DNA TGTGCCAGCAGCTTAGCCGGGACAGGGGTCCATGGCTACACCTTC. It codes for CASSLAGTGVHGYTF.

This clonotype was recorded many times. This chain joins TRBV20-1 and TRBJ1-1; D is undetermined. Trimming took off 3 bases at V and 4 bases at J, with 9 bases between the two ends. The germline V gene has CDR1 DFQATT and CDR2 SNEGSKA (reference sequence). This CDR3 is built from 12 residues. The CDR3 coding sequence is TGCAGTGCTAGGGTCAGTGTCACTGAAGCTTTCTTT. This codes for CSARVSVTEAFF.

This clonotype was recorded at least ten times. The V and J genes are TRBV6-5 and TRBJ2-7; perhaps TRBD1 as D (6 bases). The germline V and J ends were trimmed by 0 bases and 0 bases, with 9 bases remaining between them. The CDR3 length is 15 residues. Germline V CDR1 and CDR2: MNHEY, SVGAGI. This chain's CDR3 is CASSYSRDISYEQYF. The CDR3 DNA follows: TGTGCCAGCAGTTACTCTAGGGACATCTCCTACGAGCAGTACTTC.

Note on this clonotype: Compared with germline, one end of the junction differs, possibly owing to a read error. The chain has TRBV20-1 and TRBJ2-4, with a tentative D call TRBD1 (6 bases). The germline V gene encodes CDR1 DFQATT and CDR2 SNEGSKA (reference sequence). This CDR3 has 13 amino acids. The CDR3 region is CSATGLAKNIKYF. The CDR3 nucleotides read TGCAGTGCGACAGGCCTAGCCAAAAACATTAAGTACTTC.

CDR3 sequence: CASSLDQGASGGYTF. As DNA, the CDR3 is TGTGCCAGCAGCTTGGATCAGGGGGCTTCAGGTGGCTACACCTTC. V gene TRBV5-5 combines with J gene TRBJ1-2, with 8 nucleotides matching TRBD1. CDR1 and CDR2 from the germline V gene are SGHKS and YYEKEE (reference sequence). The CDR3 runs 15 residues. Trimming at V came to 0 bases and at J to 7 bases, leaving 8 bases not matched to a gene.